This section outlines one TCR beta chain sequence together with its context. This sample was taken from a study of blood T cell repertoires in COVID-19. Study-wide context: The study drew acute and convalescent COVID-19 samples from the United States, Italy and Spain. The analysed material was cDNA or gDNA that came from T cells, B-cell-depleted T cells, or PBMCs.

The CDR3 is 12 amino acids. The germline V gene has CDR1 SQVTM and CDR2 ANQGSEA. Trimming took 2 bases from V and 6 from J, leaving 8 bases between them. Authors' processing steps: Reference gene primer amplification yielded estimated nucleated cell counts. Libraries were prepared by immunoSEQ multiplex PCR; TCRdb keeps only in-frame clonotypes and omits some of them. That table furnishes V, J and clone size, whereas the DNA furnished D and trimming. The sample carries just over 95,000 clones, about 80% recorded once. The chain joins TRBV29-1 to TRBJ2-1; the D gene is possibly TRBD1 (5 bases). This clonotype was sampled from a man aged 55 to 70 with acute or convalescent COVID-19. Sequencing used peripheral blood. The CDR3 DNA reads TGCAGCGTTGAATGGGGCATCAATGAGCAGTTCTTC. This translates into CSVEWGINEQFF.